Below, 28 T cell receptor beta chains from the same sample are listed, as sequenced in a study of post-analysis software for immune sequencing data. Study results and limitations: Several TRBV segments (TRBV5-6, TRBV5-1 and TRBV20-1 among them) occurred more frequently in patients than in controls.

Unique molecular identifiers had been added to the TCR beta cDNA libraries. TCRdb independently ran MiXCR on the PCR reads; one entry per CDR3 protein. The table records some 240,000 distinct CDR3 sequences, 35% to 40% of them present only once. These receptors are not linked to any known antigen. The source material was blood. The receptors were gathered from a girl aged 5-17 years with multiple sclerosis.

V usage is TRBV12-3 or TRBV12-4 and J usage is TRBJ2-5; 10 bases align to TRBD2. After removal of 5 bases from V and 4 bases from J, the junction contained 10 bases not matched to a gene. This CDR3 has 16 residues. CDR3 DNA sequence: TGTGCCAGCAGTAATAAGCGGGAGGGCCGGGGAGAGACCCAGTACTTC. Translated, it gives CASSNKREGRGETQYF.

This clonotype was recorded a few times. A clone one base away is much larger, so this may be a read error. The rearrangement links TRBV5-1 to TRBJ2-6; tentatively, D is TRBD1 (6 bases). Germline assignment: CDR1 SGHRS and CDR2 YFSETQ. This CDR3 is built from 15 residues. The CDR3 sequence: CASRLTPPGANVRTF. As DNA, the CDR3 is TGCGCCAGCAGATTAACACCACCAGGGGCCAACGTCCGGACTTTC.

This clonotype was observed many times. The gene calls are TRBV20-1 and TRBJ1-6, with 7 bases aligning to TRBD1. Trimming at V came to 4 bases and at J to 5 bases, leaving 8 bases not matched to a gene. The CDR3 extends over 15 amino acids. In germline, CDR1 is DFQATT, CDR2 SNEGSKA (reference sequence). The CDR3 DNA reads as TGCAGTGCTAACGACAGGGCGACCGATAATTCACCCCTCCACTTT. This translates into CSANDRATDNSPLHF.

CDR3 loop: CASSADTQYF. CDR3 nucleotides: TGTGCCAGCTCAGCAGATACGCAGTATTTT. The V call is TRBV7-2, the J call TRBJ2-3; D is ambiguous. Trimming left V 8 bases short and J 4 bases short, with 4 bases between. The germline CDR1 and CDR2 sequences are SGHTA and FQGNSA. The CDR3 consists of 10 residues.

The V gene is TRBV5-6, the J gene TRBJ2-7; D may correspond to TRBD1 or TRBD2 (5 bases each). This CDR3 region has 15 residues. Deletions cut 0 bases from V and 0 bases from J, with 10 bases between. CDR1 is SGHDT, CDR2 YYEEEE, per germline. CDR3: CASSLAGTASYEQYF. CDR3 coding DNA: TGTGCCAGCAGCTTGGCCGGGACCGCCTCCTACGAGCAGTACTTC.

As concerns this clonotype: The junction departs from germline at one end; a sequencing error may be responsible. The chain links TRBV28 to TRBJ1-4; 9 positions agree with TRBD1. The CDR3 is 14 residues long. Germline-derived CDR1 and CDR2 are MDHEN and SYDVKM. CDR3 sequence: CASATGGAVDKRFF. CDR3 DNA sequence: TGTGCCAGCGCTACAGGGGGCGCGGTTGACAAACGGTTTTTT.

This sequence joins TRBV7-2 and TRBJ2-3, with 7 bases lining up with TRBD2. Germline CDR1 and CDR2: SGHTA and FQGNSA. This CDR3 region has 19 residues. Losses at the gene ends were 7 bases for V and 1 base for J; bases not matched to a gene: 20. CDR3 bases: TGTGCCAGCAACTCCGCTCGTTTAACACCTGGGGGGGGCACAGATACGCAGTATTTT. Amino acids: CASNSARLTPGGGTDTQYF.

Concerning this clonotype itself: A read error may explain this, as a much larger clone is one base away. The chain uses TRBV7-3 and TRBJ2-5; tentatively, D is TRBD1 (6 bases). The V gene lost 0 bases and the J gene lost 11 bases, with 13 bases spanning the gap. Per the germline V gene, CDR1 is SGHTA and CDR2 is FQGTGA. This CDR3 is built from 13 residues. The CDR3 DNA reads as TGTGCCAGCAGCTTAACGAGACAGGATGAGCAGTACTTC. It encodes CASSLTRQDEQYF.

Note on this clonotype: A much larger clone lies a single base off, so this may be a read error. CDR3 in amino acids: CASSEPASCGQYF. The CDR3 coding sequence is TGTGCCAGCAGTGAACCGGCGTCCTGCGGGCAGTACTTC. This rearrangement joins TRBV6-1 to TRBJ2-7; no definite D call. Germline lookup yields CDR1 MNHNS and CDR2 SASEGT. The V end was cut by 2 bases, the J end by 9 bases, with 14 bases between. CDR3 size: 13 residues.

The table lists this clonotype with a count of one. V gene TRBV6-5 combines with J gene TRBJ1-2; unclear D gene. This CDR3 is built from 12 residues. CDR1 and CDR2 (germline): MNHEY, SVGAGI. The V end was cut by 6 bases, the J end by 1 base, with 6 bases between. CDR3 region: CASREVNYGYTF. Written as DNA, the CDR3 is TGTGCCAGCAGGGAAGTTAACTATGGCTACACCTTC.

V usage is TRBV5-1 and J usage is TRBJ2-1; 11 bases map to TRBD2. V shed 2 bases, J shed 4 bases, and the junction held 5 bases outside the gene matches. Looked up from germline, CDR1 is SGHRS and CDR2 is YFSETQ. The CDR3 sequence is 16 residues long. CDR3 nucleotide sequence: TGCGCCAGCAGCTTCCTCGGGACTAGCGGTTACAATGAGCAGTTCTTC. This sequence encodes CASSFLGTSGYNEQFF.

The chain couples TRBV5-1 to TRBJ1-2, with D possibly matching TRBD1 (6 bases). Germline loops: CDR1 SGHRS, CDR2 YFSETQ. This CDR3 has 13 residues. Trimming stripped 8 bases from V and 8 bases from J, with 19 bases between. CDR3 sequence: CASSAGQSFGYTF. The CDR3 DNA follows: TGCGCCAGTAGCGCCGGACAGTCCTTCGGCTACACCTTC. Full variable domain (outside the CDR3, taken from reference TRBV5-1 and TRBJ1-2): KAGVTQTPRYLIKTRGQQVTLSCSPISGHRSVSWYQQTPGQGLQFLFEYFSETQRNKGNFPGRFSGRQFSNSRSEMNVSTLELGDSALYLCASSAGQSFGYTFGSGTRLTVV.

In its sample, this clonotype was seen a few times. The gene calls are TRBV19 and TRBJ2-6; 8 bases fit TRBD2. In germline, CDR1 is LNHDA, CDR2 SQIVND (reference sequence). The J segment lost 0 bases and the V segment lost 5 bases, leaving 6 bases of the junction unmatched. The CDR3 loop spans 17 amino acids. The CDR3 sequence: CASSVGLGFSGANVLTF. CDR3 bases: TGTGCCAGTAGTGTGGGACTAGGCTTCTCTGGGGCCAACGTCCTGACTTTC.

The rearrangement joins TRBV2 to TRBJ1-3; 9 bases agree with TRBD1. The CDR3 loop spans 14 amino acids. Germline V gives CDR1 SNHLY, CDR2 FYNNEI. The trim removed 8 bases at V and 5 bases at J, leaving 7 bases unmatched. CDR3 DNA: TGTGCCAGCCGCCCGGGACAGGGTCGAAACACCATATATTTT. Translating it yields CASRPGQGRNTIYF. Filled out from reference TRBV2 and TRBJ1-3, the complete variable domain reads EPEVTQTPSHQVTQMGQEVILRCVPISNHLYFYWYRQILGQKVEFLVSFYNNEISEKSEIFDDQFSVERPDGSNFTLKIRSTKLEDSAMYFCASRPGQGRNTIYFGEGSWLTVV.

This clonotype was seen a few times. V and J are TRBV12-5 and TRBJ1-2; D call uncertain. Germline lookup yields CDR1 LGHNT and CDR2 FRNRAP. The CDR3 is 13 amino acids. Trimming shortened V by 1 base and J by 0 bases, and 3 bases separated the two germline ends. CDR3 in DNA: TGTGCTAGTGGTTTGGGCGCTAACTATGGCTACACCTTC. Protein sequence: CASGLGANYGYTF. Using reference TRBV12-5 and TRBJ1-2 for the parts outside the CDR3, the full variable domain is DARVTQTPRHKVTEMGQEVTMRCQPILGHNTVFWYRQTMMQGLELLAYFRNRAPLDDSGMPKDRFSAEMPDATLATLKIQPSEPRDSAVYFCASGLGANYGYTFGSGTRLTVV.

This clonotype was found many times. CDR3 DNA sequence: TGTGCCAGCAGCTCCAGGGGGATCTACGAGCAGTACTTC. It specifies CASSSRGIYEQYF. The chain is built from TRBV5-6 and TRBJ2-7, with 7 nucleotides matching TRBD1. The CDR3 is 13 amino acids. The V segment lost 3 bases and the J segment 3 bases; nucleotides outside the gene matches: 3. In germline, CDR1 is SGHDT, CDR2 YYEEEE.

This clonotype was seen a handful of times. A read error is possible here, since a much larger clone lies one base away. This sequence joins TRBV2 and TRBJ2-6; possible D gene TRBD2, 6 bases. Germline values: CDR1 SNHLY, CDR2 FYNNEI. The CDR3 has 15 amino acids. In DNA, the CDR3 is TGTACCAGCAGCGGGCGGGTGTACGGGGCCAACGTCCTGACTTTC. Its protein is CTSSGRVYGANVLTF.

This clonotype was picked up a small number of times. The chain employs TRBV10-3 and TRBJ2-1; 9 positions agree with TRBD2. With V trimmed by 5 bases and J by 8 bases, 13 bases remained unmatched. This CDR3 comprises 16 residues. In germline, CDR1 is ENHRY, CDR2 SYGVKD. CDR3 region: CAISRAGGPLGDEQFF. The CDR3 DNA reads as TGTGCCATCAGTCGGGCGGGAGGGCCGCTCGGGGATGAGCAGTTCTTC.

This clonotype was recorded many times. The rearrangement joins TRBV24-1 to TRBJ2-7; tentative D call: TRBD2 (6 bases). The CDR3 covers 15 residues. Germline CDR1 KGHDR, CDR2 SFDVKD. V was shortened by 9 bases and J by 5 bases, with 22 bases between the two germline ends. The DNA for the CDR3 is TGTGCCACCTCAGGCGGGGCAGGACATGGTGACGAGCAGTACTTC. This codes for CATSGGAGHGDEQYF.

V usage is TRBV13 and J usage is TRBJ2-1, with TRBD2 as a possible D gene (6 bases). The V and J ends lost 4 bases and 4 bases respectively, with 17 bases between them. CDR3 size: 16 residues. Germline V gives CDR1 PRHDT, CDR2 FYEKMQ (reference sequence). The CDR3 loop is CASSWAGSGSYNEQFF. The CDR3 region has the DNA TGTGCCAGCAGCTGGGCGGGAAGTGGCTCGTACAATGAGCAGTTCTTC.

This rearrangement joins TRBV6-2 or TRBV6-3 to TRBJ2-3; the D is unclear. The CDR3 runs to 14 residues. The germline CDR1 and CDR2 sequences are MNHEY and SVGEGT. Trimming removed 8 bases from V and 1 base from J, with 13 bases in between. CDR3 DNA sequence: TGTGCCAGCCTAGTGCGGCAGGGCACAGATACGCAGTATTTT. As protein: CASLVRQGTDTQYF.

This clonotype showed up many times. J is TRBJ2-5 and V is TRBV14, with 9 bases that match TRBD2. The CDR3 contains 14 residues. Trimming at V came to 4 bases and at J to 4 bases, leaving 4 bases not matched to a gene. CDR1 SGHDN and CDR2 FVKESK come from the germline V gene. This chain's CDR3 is CASSLAGVGETQYF. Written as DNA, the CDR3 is TGTGCCAGCAGCCTAGCGGGAGTGGGAGAGACCCAGTACTTC.

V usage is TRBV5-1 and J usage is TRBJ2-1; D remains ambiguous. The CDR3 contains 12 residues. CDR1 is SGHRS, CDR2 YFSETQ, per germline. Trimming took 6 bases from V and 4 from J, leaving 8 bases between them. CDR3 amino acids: CASNEAYNEQFF. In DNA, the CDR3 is TGCGCCAGCAATGAGGCGTACAATGAGCAGTTCTTC.

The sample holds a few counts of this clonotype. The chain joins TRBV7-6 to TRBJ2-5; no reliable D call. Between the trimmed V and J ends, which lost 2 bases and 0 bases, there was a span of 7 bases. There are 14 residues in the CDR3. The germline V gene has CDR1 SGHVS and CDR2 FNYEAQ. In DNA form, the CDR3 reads TGTGCCAGCAGCTTAAGAGTAGACCAAGAGACCCAGTACTTC. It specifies CASSLRVDQETQYF.

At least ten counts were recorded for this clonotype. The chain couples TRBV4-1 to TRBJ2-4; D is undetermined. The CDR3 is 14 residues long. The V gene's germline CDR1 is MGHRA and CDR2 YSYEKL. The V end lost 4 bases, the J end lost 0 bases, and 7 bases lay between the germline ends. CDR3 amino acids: CASSRELAKNIQYF. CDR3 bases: TGCGCCAGCAGCCGAGAACTAGCCAAAAACATTCAGTACTTC.

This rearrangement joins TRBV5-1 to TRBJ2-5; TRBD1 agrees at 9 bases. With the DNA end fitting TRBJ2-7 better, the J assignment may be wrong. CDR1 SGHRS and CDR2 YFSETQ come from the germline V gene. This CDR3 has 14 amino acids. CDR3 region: CASSITGTGYEQYF. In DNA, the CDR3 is TGCGCCAGCAGCATAACCGGGACAGGGTACGAGCAGTACTTC.

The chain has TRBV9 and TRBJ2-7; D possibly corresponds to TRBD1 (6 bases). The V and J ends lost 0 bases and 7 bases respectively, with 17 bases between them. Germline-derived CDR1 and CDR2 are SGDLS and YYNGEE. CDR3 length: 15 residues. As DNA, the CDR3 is TGTGCCAGCAGCGTAGGTGGGAGAGGGGACAATGAGCAGTACTTC. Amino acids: CASSVGGRGDNEQYF. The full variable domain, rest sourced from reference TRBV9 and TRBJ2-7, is DSGVTQTPKHLITATGQRVTLRCSPRSGDLSVYWYQQSLDQGLQFLIQYYNGEERAKGNILERFSAQQFPDLHSELNLSSLELGDSALYFCASSVGGRGDNEQYFGPGTRLTVT.

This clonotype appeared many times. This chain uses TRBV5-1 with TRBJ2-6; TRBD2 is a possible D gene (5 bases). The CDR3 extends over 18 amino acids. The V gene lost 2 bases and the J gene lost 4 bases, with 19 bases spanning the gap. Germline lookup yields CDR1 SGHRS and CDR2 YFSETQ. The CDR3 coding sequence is TGCGCCAGCAGCTTACGAGGGCCACGCACCGAGGGGGCCAACGTCCTGACTTTC. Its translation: CASSLRGPRTEGANVLTF.